The 28 T cell receptor beta chains listed next were all sequenced from one sample in a study of T-cell memory formation after mild COVID-19. TCRdb used MiXCR to reprocess the 5' RACE reads, holding one entry per CDR3 protein. The sample has about 120,000 distinct CDR3 sequences; 15% to 20% are singletons. Source material: PBMCs or a T cell subset sorted from them (not recorded which). These receptors were obtained from an adult woman who had mild COVID-19 (a few samples of this study predate the infection). Cell type and time point are not known.

J is TRBJ2-3 and V is TRBV12-3 or TRBV12-4, with 7 bases fitting TRBD2. The CDR3 extends over 15 amino acids. The junction had 3 bases not matched to a gene; V was cut back by 3 bases and J by 0 bases. In DNA form, the CDR3 reads TGTGCCAGCAGTTTTGGGGGAGGGAGCACAGATACGCAGTATTTT. Protein sequence: CASSFGGGSTDTQYF.

The rearrangement joins TRBV3-1 to TRBJ1-2, with 9 positions matching TRBD1. In germline, CDR1 is LGHDT, CDR2 YNNKEL (reference sequence). With 1 base clipped from V and 4 bases from J, the junction kept 4 bases outside the gene matches. The CDR3 totals 15 residues. The CDR3 coding sequence is TGTGCCAGCAGCCAAGCCGGGACAGGGATCTATGGCTACACCTTC. Protein product: CASSQAGTGIYGYTF.

This clonotype was observed at least ten times. The rearrangement uses TRBV6-4 and TRBJ2-1; 9 bases fit TRBD1. The germline gives CDR1 MRHNA, CDR2 SNTAGT. The J segment lost 5 bases and the V segment lost 6 bases, leaving 5 bases of the junction unmatched. This CDR3 spans 14 amino acids. The CDR3 region has the DNA TGTGCCAGCAGGGGGGGACAGGGCCACAATGAGCAGTTCTTC. This codes for CASRGGQGHNEQFF.

The chain has TRBV5-1 and TRBJ1-4; D gene unclear. Between the trimmed V and J ends, which lost 1 base and 6 bases, there was a span of 16 bases. Per germline, CDR1 SGHRS and CDR2 YFSETQ. The CDR3 runs to 16 residues. The CDR3 here is CASSLTIPQTDEKLFF. The CDR3 DNA sequence: TGCGCCAGCAGCTTGACCATACCACAGACGGATGAAAAACTGTTTTTT.

This clonotype was recorded a few times. This rearrangement joins TRBV27 to TRBJ2-3, with 14 bases matching TRBD2. The CDR3 contains 16 residues. In germline, CDR1 is MNHEY, CDR2 SMNVEV (reference sequence). J gave up 1 base and V 8 bases, and 5 bases lay outside the gene matches. CDR3 residues: CASRLAGGPGTDTQYF. The CDR3 nucleotides are TGTGCCAGCCGACTAGCGGGGGGGCCCGGCACAGATACGCAGTATTTT.

This chain joins TRBV7-3 and TRBJ2-1, with 11 bases that match TRBD2. V lost 1 base to trimming and J lost 8 bases; unmatched junction nucleotides: 7. Germline-derived CDR1 and CDR2 are SGHTA and FQGTGA. This CDR3 contains 16 residues. CDR3 loop: CASSLMGLAAVDEQFF. For the CDR3, the DNA is TGTGCCAGCAGCTTAATGGGACTAGCGGCTGTGGATGAGCAGTTCTTC.

This clonotype was found a few times. The chain carries TRBV7-9 and TRBJ2-2; the match to TRBD2 covers 14 bases. CDR3 length equals 19 residues. The germline V gene encodes CDR1 SEHNR and CDR2 FQNEAQ (reference sequence). Trimming at V came to 2 bases and at J to 6 bases, leaving 11 bases not matched to a gene. CDR3 sequence (DNA): TGTGCCAGCAGCTTACAGAAGGGACTAGCGGGAGTCCGCCCCGGGGAGCTGTTTTTT. Translation gives CASSLQKGLAGVRPGELFF. The complete variable domain, with remaining parts taken from reference TRBV7-9 and TRBJ2-2, reads DTGVSQNPRHKITKRGQNVTFRCDPISEHNRLYWYRQTLGQGPEFLTYFQNEAQLEKSRLLSDRFSAERPKGSFSTLEIQRTEQGDSAMYLCASSLQKGLAGVRPGELFFGEGSRLTVL.

This chain uses TRBV7-2 with TRBJ2-5, with D tentatively TRBD1 (6 bases). The germline V and J ends were trimmed by 4 bases and 3 bases, with 12 bases remaining between them. Germline V gives CDR1 SGHTA, CDR2 FQGNSA. The CDR3 loop spans 14 amino acids. The CDR3 DNA is TGTGCCAGCAGCTCGATTTGGACAGAAGAGACCCAGTACTTC. Its protein is CASSSIWTEETQYF.

This clonotype was found a few times. The chain uses TRBV5-6 and TRBJ1-1; D gene unclear. This CDR3 region has 14 residues. V dropped 5 bases and J dropped 0 bases, with 11 bases sitting between them. Germline V gene sequence: CDR1 SGHDT, CDR2 YYEEEE. CDR3 nucleotide sequence: TGTGCCAGCAGTTGGCGAGTCATGAACACTGAAGCTTTCTTT. Translation: CASSWRVMNTEAFF.

This chain joins TRBV19 and TRBJ2-2; 8 nucleotides align to TRBD1. Germline V gene sequence: CDR1 LNHDA, CDR2 SQIVND (reference sequence). Trimming at V came to 11 bases and at J to 2 bases, leaving 7 bases not matched to a gene. This CDR3 has 14 residues. CDR3 loop: CAGRRGPNTGELFF. CDR3 DNA sequence: TGTGCCGGCCGCAGGGGGCCCAACACCGGGGAGCTGTTTTTT.

This clonotype was detected many times. V gene TRBV5-1 combines with J gene TRBJ2-5; tentatively, D is TRBD2 (5 bases). CDR3 length: 13 amino acids. V was clipped by 1 base and J by 4 bases, with 8 bases between them. CDR1 is SGHRS and CDR2 is YFSETQ in the germline V gene. CDR3 sequence reads: CASSLSGGETQYF. CDR3 bases: TGCGCCAGCAGCTTGTCCGGAGGAGAGACCCAGTACTTC.

The chain couples TRBV5-1 to TRBJ2-5, with D unclear. The germline V gene encodes CDR1 SGHRS and CDR2 YFSETQ. V lost 0 bases to trimming and J lost 2 bases, with 11 bases between them. The CDR3 is 15 amino acids. The CDR3 protein is CASSLGAQIQETQYF. DNA of the CDR3: TGCGCCAGCAGCTTGGGGGCCCAGATACAAGAGACCCAGTACTTC.

J is TRBJ1-1 and V is TRBV20-1; D gene ambiguous. This CDR3 has 12 residues. With 1 base removed from V and 1 base from J, the gap between germline ends came to 4 bases. From germline, CDR1 is DFQATT and CDR2 SNEGSKA (reference sequence). The CDR3 DNA is TGCAGTGCTAGAGGTCCGAACACTGAAGCTTTCTTT. Translated: CSARGPNTEAFF.

In this sample, this clonotype turned up a few times. The V call is TRBV5-4, the J call TRBJ2-1; no definite D call. Germline V CDR1 and CDR2: SGHNT, YYREEE (reference sequence). V was clipped by 3 bases and J by 0 bases, with 13 bases between them. The CDR3 is made up of 16 amino acids. Written as DNA, the CDR3 is TGTGCCAGCAGCTCCTTTCGCAAGGGCTCCTACAATGAGCAGTTCTTC. It translates to CASSSFRKGSYNEQFF.

Here the CDR3 reads CASSQVRGGAYEQYF. The CDR3 coding sequence is TGCGCCAGCAGCCAAGTGAGGGGGGGCGCATACGAGCAGTACTTC. This chain connects TRBV4-1 to TRBJ2-7; TRBD2 might be the D (7 bases). CDR1 is MGHRA and CDR2 is YSYEKL in the germline V gene. The CDR3 is 15 residues long. Trimming stripped 1 base from V and 4 bases from J, with 14 bases between.

This clonotype was picked up a small number of times. V usage is TRBV5-1 and J usage is TRBJ2-3, with D perhaps TRBD1 (6 bases). Germline V CDR1 and CDR2: SGHRS, YFSETQ. This CDR3 region has 15 residues. Trimming left V 4 bases short and J 14 bases short, with 26 bases between. The CDR3 DNA reads TGCGCCAGCAGCGAGATACAGGGAACCCCTTACCGGGGGTATTTT. It translates to CASSEIQGTPYRGYF.

The sample holds a few counts of this clonotype. The genes are TRBV20-1 and TRBJ2-7, with D perhaps given as TRBD1 or TRBD2 (5 bases each). The CDR3 runs to 14 residues. CDR1 is DFQATT and CDR2 is SNEGSKA in the germline V gene (reference sequence). Trimming left V 2 bases short and J 7 bases short, with 18 bases between. This CDR3 reads CSARSGRLASEQYF. CDR3 nucleotide sequence: TGCAGTGCTAGATCGGGACGCCTTGCGTCAGAGCAGTACTTC.

The genes are TRBV12-3 or TRBV12-4 and TRBJ2-3, with TRBD2 matching over 12 bases. This CDR3 comprises 14 residues. J lost 5 bases, V lost 6 bases, and 3 bases had no gene match. The CDR3: CASSPSGRVDTQYF. Here the CDR3 DNA reads TGTGCCAGCAGCCCTAGCGGGAGGGTAGATACGCAGTATTTT.

V is TRBV6-6 and J is TRBJ2-7, with D possibly matching TRBD2 (6 bases). Germline lookup yields CDR1 MNHNY and CDR2 SVGAGI (reference sequence). Trimming removed 0 bases from V and 11 bases from J, with 14 bases in between. The CDR3 contains 13 residues. The CDR3 nucleotides read TGTGCCAGCAGTTACTCGATGGGGGAGGTCGAGTACTTC. It yields the protein CASSYSMGEVEYF.

This clonotype appeared a few times. The chain carries TRBV6-8 and TRBJ2-1; possibly TRBD2 for D (5 bases). Germline CDR1 MNHGY, CDR2 SAAAGT. V was trimmed by 7 bases and J by 8 bases, leaving 18 bases between them. This CDR3 region has 14 residues. The CDR3 DNA sequence: TGTGCCAGCAATTTGGGAGCAGACGTAGATGAGCAGTTCTTC. Amino acids: CASNLGADVDEQFF.

The chain uses TRBV6-2 or TRBV6-3 and TRBJ1-2; possibly TRBD1 for D (6 bases). Germline CDR1 is MNHEY and CDR2 is SVGEGT. The CDR3 has 14 amino acids. V lost 9 bases, J lost 4 bases, and 18 bases lay in between. DNA for the CDR3: TGTGCCAGTAACCTCAGGGGAATTGGCTATGGCTACACCTTC. Translated: CASNLRGIGYGYTF.

The table lists this clonotype with a few counts. This chain connects TRBV24-1 to TRBJ2-2; the D gene is possibly TRBD1 (5 bases). The CDR3 sequence is 18 residues long. Looked up from germline, CDR1 is KGHDR and CDR2 is SFDVKD. Trimming stripped 3 bases from V and 2 bases from J, with 18 bases between. The CDR3 DNA is TGTGCCACCAGTGATCCCCTAGAGCAGGGCTTCAACACCGGGGAGCTGTTTTTT. Encoded protein: CATSDPLEQGFNTGELFF.

This clonotype was found a few times. V usage is TRBV7-9 and J usage is TRBJ2-2; D is perhaps TRBD2 (5 bases). CDR1 is SEHNR and CDR2 is FQNEAQ in the germline V gene (reference sequence). V lost 5 bases, J lost 2 bases, and 15 bases lay in between. CDR3 length: 16 amino acids. DNA of the CDR3: TGTGCCAGCAGCCCCCCGGGTCGGGGTAACACCGGGGAGCTGTTTTTT. Translated, it gives CASSPPGRGNTGELFF.

This clonotype was picked up a small number of times. J is TRBJ2-3 and V is TRBV9; the D is unclear. The CDR3 consists of 17 residues. The germline V gene has CDR1 SGDLS and CDR2 YYNGEE. Trimming removed 4 bases at V and 0 bases at J, with 18 bases between. The CDR3 loop reads CASSSEDFRGSTDTQYF. The CDR3 DNA reads TGTGCCAGCAGCTCCGAAGACTTCAGAGGAAGCACAGATACGCAGTATTTT.

As DNA, the CDR3 is TGCGCCAGCAGCCAGGTTAGCGGGAGTGGCGGGTACAATGAGCAGTTCTTC. This codes for CASSQVSGSGGYNEQFF. The rearrangement links TRBV4-3 to TRBJ2-1; 9 bases map to TRBD2. Germline trimming cut 3 bases from V and 4 bases from J; bases unmatched to any gene: 10. The V gene's germline CDR1 is LGHNA and CDR2 YSLEER. The CDR3 covers 17 residues.

This clonotype was detected only a few times. The rearrangement joins TRBV6-6 to TRBJ2-3, with 8 positions matching TRBD2. V trimming: 2 bases; J trimming: 0 bases; junction bases outside the gene matches: 4. Germline V gene sequence: CDR1 MNHNY, CDR2 SVGAGI (reference sequence). The CDR3 contains 16 residues. CDR3 nucleotides: TGTGCCAGCAGTTACGGGCGGGGGGCTAGCACAGATACGCAGTATTTT. It encodes CASSYGRGASTDTQYF.

The rearrangement links TRBV7-3 to TRBJ2-1; TRBD1 aligns across 9 bases. Trimming at V came to 5 bases and at J to 4 bases, leaving 6 bases not matched to a gene. CDR1 and CDR2 (germline): SGHTA, FQGTGA. This CDR3 region has 15 residues. CDR3 amino acids: CASSVDRGPYNEQFF. The CDR3 bases are TGTGCCAGCAGCGTGGACAGGGGACCTTACAATGAGCAGTTCTTC.

This sequence joins TRBV29-1 and TRBJ1-2; the D is unclear. Germline lookup yields CDR1 SQVTM and CDR2 ANQGSEA. The CDR3 runs 12 residues. Deletions cut 4 bases from V and 4 bases from J, with 10 bases between. The CDR3 is CSVVKGTYGYTF. For the CDR3, the DNA is TGCAGCGTTGTGAAGGGTACCTATGGCTACACCTTC.